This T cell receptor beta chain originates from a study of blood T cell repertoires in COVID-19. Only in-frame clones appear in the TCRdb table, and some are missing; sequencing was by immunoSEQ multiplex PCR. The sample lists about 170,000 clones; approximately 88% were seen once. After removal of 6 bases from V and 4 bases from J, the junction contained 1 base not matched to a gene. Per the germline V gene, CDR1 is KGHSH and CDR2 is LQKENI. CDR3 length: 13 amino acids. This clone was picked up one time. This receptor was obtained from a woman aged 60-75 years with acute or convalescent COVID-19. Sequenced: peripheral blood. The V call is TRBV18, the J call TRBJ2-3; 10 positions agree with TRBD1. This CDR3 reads CASSGQGADTQYF. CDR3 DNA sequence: TGTGCCAGCTCTGGACAGGGGGCAGATACGCAGTATTTT.